Shown below are 2 T cell receptor delta chains from a single sample sequenced in a study of gamma-delta chains in newborns, infants, children. TCRdb re-called the reads through CATT. The table has roughly 4,700 delta-chain clones, approximately 2.9% seen once. Sequenced sample: blood. Receptors were obtained from a child who was a newborn, infant or young child, either healthy, febrile or measles-vaccinated (not recorded which).

In this sample, this clone is medium-sized (0.01 to 0.1%). At the DNA level, this CDR3 is encoded by other sequences in the same sample as well. The chain is built from TRDV2 and TRDJ3; 9 bases map to TRDD3. The germline CDR1 and CDR2 sequences are GEAIGNYY and EKD. The CDR3 extends over 19 amino acids. J was trimmed by 0 bases and V by 2 bases; bases with no gene match: 7. CDR3 protein: CACDRVLGESSWDTRQMFF. The CDR3 nucleotides read TGTGCCTGTGACAGGGTACTGGGGGAATCCTCCTGGGACACCCGACAGATGTTTTTC.

This chain connects TRDV2 to TRDJ3; 9 bases map to TRDD3. V shed 0 bases and J 0 bases; nucleotides not matched to a gene: 5. Germline CDR1 is GEAIGNYY and CDR2 is EKD. CDR3 length: 19 amino acids. This chain's CDR3 is CACDTSWGISSWDTRQMFF. CDR3 nucleotides: TGTGCCTGTGACACCTCTTGGGGGATAAGCTCCTGGGACACCCGACAGATGTTTTTC.